This T cell receptor (beta chain) was documented in a study of cytomegalovirus exposure and HLA in healthy donors. The wider study: The platform used for the 100 to 150 validation repertoires matched that of the roughly 630 first-cohort repertoires, a later analysis reported. The study, taken as a whole, reports: A subsequent analysis found that TCR clusters from the first cohort also tended to co-occur in the 120 validation repertoires, with approximately 95% of cluster scores above 0.

Profiling relied on immunoSEQ multiplex PCR, and the TCRdb table lists in-frame clones only, not all of them. The sample lists 150,000 to 200,000 clones, more than 75% occurring once. As concerns this clone: What it recognizes is unknown.

The source is a woman younger than 30 in good health and CMV-seronegative. The specimen was PBMCs.

The CDR3 DNA reads as TGTGCCAGCTCACCACAGTCGGGTACTGAAGCTTTCTTT. It is translated as CASSPQSGTEAFF. The rearrangement uses TRBV18 and TRBJ1-1; D uncertain. Germline loops: CDR1 KGHSH, CDR2 LQKENI. V was cut by 1 base and J by 5 bases, with 8 bases left in between. The CDR3 extends over 13 amino acids.